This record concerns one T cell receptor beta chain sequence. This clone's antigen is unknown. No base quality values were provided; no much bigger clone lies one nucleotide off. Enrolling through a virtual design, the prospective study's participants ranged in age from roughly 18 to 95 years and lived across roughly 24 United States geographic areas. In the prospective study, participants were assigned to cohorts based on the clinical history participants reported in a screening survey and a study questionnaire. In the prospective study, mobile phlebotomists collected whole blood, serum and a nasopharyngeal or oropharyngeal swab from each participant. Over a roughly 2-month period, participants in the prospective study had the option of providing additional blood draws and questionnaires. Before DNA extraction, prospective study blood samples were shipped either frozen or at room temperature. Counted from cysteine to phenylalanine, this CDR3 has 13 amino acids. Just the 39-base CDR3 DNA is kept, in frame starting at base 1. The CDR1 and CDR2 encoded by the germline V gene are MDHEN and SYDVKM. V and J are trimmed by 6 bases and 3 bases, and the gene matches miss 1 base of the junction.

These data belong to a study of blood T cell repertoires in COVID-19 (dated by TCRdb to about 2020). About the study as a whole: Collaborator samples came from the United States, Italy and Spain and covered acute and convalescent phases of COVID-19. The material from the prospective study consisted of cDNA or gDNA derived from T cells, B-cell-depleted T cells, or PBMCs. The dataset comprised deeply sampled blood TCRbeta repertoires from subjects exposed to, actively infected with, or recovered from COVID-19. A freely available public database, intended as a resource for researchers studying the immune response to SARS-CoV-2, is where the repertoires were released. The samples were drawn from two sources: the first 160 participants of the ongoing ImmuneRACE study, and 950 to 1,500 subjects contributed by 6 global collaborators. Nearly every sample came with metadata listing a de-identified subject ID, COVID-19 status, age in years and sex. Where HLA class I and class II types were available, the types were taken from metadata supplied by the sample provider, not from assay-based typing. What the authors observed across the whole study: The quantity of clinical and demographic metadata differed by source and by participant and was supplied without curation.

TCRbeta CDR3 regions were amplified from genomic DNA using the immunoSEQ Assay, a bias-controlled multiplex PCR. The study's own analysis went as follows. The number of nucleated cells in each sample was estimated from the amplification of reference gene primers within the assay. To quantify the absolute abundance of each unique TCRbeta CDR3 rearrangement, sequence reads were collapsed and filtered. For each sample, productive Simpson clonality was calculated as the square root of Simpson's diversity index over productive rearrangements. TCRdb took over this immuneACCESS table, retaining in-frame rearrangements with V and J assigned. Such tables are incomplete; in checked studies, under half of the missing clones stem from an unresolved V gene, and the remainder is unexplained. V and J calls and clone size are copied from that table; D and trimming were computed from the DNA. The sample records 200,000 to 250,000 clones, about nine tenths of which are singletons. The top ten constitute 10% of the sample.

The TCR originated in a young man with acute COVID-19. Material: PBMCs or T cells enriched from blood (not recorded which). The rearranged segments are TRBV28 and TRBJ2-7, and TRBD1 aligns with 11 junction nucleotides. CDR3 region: CASRGQGVYEQYF. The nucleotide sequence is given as TGTGCCAGCAGGGGACAGGGGGTCTACGAGCAGTACTTC.